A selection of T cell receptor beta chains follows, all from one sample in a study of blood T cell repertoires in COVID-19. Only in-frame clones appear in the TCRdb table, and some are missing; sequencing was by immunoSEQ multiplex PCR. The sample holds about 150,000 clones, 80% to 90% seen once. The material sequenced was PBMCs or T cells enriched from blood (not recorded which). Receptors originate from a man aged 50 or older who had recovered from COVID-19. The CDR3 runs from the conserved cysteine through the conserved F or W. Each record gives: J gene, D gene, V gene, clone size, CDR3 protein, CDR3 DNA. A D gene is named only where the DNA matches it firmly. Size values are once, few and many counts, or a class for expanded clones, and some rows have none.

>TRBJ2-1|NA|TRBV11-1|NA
CASSLRTRGVYNEQFF
TGTGCCAGCAGCCTTCGGACTAGGGGGGTCTACAATGAGCAGTTCTTC
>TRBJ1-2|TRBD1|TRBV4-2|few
CASSQDGAGQGGGYTF
TGTGCCAGCAGCCAAGATGGCGCGGGACAGGGGGGAGGCTACACCTTC
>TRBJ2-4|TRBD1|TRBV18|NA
CASSPGTGTSWAKNIQYF
TGTGCCAGCTCACCAGGGACAGGGACTTCGTGGGCCAAAAACATTCAGTACTTC
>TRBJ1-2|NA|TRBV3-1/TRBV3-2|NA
CASSQDQKNGYTF
TGTGCCAGCAGCCAAGATCAGAAGAATGGCTACACCTTC
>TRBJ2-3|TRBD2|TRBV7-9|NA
CASSSASGTSGGAADTQYF
TGTGCCAGCAGCTCGGCCTCCGGGACTAGCGGGGGGGCAGCAGATACGCAGTATTTT
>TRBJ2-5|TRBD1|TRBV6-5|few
CASSWDRKQETQYF
TGTGCCAGCAGTTGGGACAGGAAGCAAGAGACCCAGTACTTC
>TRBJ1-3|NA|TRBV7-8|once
CASSPTPTGRYSGNTIYF
TGTGCCAGCAGCCCGACTCCGACAGGAAGATACTCTGGAAACACCATATATTTT
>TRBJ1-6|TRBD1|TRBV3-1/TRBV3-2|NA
CASSQSRQGASPLHF
TGTGCCAGCAGCCAGAGTCGACAGGGGGCTTCACCCCTCCACTTT
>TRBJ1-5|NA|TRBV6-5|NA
CASSLGQPSNQPQHF
TGTGCCAGCAGCTTAGGACAGCCTAGCAATCAGCCCCAGCATTTT
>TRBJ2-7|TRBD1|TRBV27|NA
CASRQPTGGSYEQYF
TGTGCCAGCAGGCAACCGACAGGGGGCTCCTACGAGCAGTACTTC
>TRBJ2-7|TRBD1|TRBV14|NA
CASSQDGSDRASYEQYF
TGTGCCAGCAGCCAAGATGGAAGCGACAGGGCCTCCTACGAGCAGTACTTC
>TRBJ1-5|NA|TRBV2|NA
CASSQQGPNQPQHF
TGTGCCAGCAGTCAACAGGGACCCAATCAGCCCCAGCATTTT
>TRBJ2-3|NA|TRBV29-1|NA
CSVDFSGLGYF
TGCAGCGTTGATTTTTCCGGACTTGGGTATTTT
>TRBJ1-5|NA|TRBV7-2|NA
CASSFFGQPQHF
TGTGCCAGCAGCTTCTTCGGTCAGCCCCAGCATTTT
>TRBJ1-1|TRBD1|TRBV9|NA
CASSATDRGNTEAFF
TGTGCCAGCAGCGCGACGGACAGGGGGAACACTGAAGCTTTCTTT
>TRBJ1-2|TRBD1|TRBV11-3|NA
CASSEPGQGARGYTF
TGTGCCAGCAGCGAACCGGGACAGGGGGCGCGTGGCTACACCTTC